A single sample gave rise to the 13 T cell receptor beta chains below, sequenced in a study of T cells in Graves' hyperthyroidism and ophthalmopathy. What was amplified from RNA transcripts were TCR beta CDR3 regions. Researchers ran a first-round RT-PCR on the TCR CDR3 using the HTBI primer set. MiXCR, applied by TCRdb to the multiplex PCR reads, yields one record per CDR3 protein. Of 500,000 to 700,000 distinct CDR3 sequences in the sample, approximately 15% are singletons; the top ten hold about 20%. The sample comprised blood. These receptors were taken from a young woman with Graves' hyperthyroidism.

The V call is TRBV30, the J call TRBJ1-5, with 7 bases that match TRBD1. Germline V gene data show CDR1 as GTSNPN and CDR2 as SVGIG (reference sequence). This CDR3 has 16 residues. The ends lost 5 bases at V and 4 bases at J; junction bases unmatched: 14. The CDR3 sequence: CAWALGQAKGNQPQHF. The CDR3, as DNA: TGTGCCTGGGCTCTAGGACAGGCAAAGGGGAATCAGCCCCAGCATTTT.

In its sample, this clonotype was seen once. A much larger clone lies a single base off, so this may be a read error. The CDR3 bases are TGCGCCAGCAGCCAAGAGGGGACAGGGTTTGAGCAGTACTTC. Its protein product is CASSQEGTGFEQYF. The genes are TRBV5-1 and TRBJ2-7; TRBD1 matches at 9 bases. With V trimmed by 4 bases and J by 7 bases, 9 bases remained unmatched. The CDR3 covers 14 residues. Germline V lookup: CDR1 SGHRS, CDR2 YFSETQ. Based on the CDR3 plus reference TRBV5-1 and TRBJ2-7, the full variable domain is KAGVTQTPRYLIKTRGQQVTLSCSPISGHRSVSWYQQTPGQGLQFLFEYFSETQRNKGNFPGRFSGRQFSNSRSEMNVSTLELGDSALYLCASSQEGTGFEQYFGPGTRLTVT.

This clonotype has more than one count but fewer than ten. The chain uses TRBV28 and TRBJ2-7; 7 positions agree with TRBD1. The CDR3 sequence is 17 residues long. Germline V gene sequence: CDR1 MDHEN, CDR2 SYDVKM. V lost 2 bases, J lost 3 bases, and 13 bases stayed unmatched. CDR3 nucleotides: TGTGCCAGCAGTTTAACCCCCCCCGGTTCAGGGGGCTACGAGCAGTACTTC. This codes for CASSLTPPGSGGYEQYF. Full variable domain (outside the CDR3, taken from reference TRBV28 and TRBJ2-7): DVKVTQSSRYLVKRTGEKVFLECVQDMDHENMFWYRQDPGLGLRLIYFSYDVKMKEKGDIPEGYSVSREKKERFSLILESASTNQTSMYLCASSLTPPGSGGYEQYFGPGTRLTVT.

This clonotype was detected ten times or more. V is TRBV7-3 and J is TRBJ2-1, with 7 bases aligning to TRBD2. Germline V gene sequence: CDR1 SGHTA, CDR2 FQGTGA. After removal of 5 bases from V and 7 bases from J, the junction contained 8 bases not matched to a gene. The CDR3 consists of 14 residues. CDR3 region: CASSNRVGGNEQFF. The CDR3 DNA is TGTGCCAGCAGCAATAGGGTGGGGGGGAATGAGCAGTTCTTC.

This clonotype was detected many times. The gene calls are TRBV11-2 and TRBJ1-3; D gene unclear. V shed 1 base and J shed 7 bases, with 14 bases lying between them. Germline V gene data show CDR1 as SGHAT and CDR2 as FQNNGV. This CDR3 spans 15 amino acids. CDR3 bases: TGTGCCAGCAGCTTAGTTCCTACGGCCCGGAACACCATATATTTT. The encoded protein is CASSLVPTARNTIYF.

CDR3 nucleotides: TGTGCCAGTAGTCAAACTAGCGGAGGGGCCTACGAGCAGTACTTC. Translated: CASSQTSGGAYEQYF. The gene calls are TRBV19 and TRBJ2-7; 8 positions agree with TRBD2. This CDR3 has 15 amino acids. V was clipped by 5 bases and J by 2 bases; unmatched bases: 8. From germline, CDR1 is LNHDA and CDR2 SQIVND (reference sequence).

The J gene is TRBJ1-2, the V gene TRBV5-1; weak D call: TRBD1 (5 bases). V was pared by 4 bases and J by 6 bases, with 16 bases between. Germline V gene lookup returns CDR1 SGHRS and CDR2 YFSETQ. CDR3 length: 14 residues. CDR3 residues: CASSPGALGDGYTF. The CDR3 DNA is TGCGCCAGCAGCCCGGGAGCCTTAGGGGATGGCTACACCTTC.

The CDR3 loop is CAISEGTSGSKETQYF. CDR3 nucleotide sequence: TGTGCCATCAGTGAGGGGACTAGCGGGAGTAAAGAGACCCAGTACTTC. The chain recombines TRBV10-3 with TRBJ2-5, with TRBD2 matching 14 bases. V gave up 2 bases and J gave up 3 bases; unmatched junction bases: 2. The CDR3 covers 16 residues. The V gene's germline CDR1 is ENHRY and CDR2 SYGVKD.

This clonotype was counted at least ten times. This chain connects TRBV20-1 to TRBJ2-3; D not resolved. V shed 6 bases and J shed 2 bases, with 24 bases lying between them. This CDR3 region has 17 residues. Germline V gene data show CDR1 as DFQATT and CDR2 as SNEGSKA (reference sequence). The CDR3 sequence: CSAPPPLASLHTDTQYF. The CDR3 DNA is TGCAGTGCGCCACCCCCGTTGGCGTCGCTCCACACAGATACGCAGTATTTT.

This clonotype has just a few counts. The chain has TRBV11-2 and TRBJ2-7; D not certain. With 5 bases removed from V and 2 bases from J, the gap between germline ends came to 13 bases. This CDR3 is built from 14 residues. Germline V lookup: CDR1 SGHAT, CDR2 FQNNGV. CDR3 loop: CASSPKLPAYEQYF. CDR3 nucleotides: TGTGCCAGCAGCCCAAAGTTACCAGCCTACGAGCAGTACTTC.

This clonotype was observed many times. The chain has TRBV12-3 or TRBV12-4 and TRBJ1-2; D is possibly TRBD1 (5 bases). The V gene lost 2 bases and the J gene lost 4 bases, with 8 bases spanning the gap. The CDR3 covers 13 residues. Written as DNA, the CDR3 is TGTGCCAGCAGTTTACCAGGGCGCTATGGCTACACCTTC. Translation: CASSLPGRYGYTF.

This clonotype was recorded at least ten times. The chain joins TRBV2 to TRBJ2-1; 7 bases align to TRBD2. This CDR3 is built from 12 residues. CDR1 and CDR2 (germline): SNHLY, FYNNEI. V shed 6 bases and J 7 bases; nucleotides not matched to a gene: 3. The CDR3 DNA is TGTGCCAGCAGCCAAGCGGGGAATGAGCAGTTCTTC. It translates to CASSQAGNEQFF. The variable domain in full, with the rest retrieved from reference TRBV2 and TRBJ2-1, is EPEVTQTPSHQVTQMGQEVILRCVPISNHLYFYWYRQILGQKVEFLVSFYNNEISEKSEIFDDQFSVERPDGSNFTLKIRSTKLEDSAMYFCASSQAGNEQFFGPGTRLTVL.

A note on this clonotype: Since a much larger clone is just one base distant, this may be a read error. The J gene is TRBJ2-3, the V gene TRBV6-4; 8 bases map to TRBD2. The CDR3 is made up of 17 amino acids. CDR1 is MRHNA, CDR2 SNTAGT, per germline. The CDR3 bases are TGTGCCAACAGTGAAAGGACTAGCTTCACGATGGTAGATACGCAGTATTTT. Amino acids: CANSERTSFTMVDTQYF.